These 31 T cell receptor beta chains share one sample of origin, sequenced in a study of blood T cell repertoires in COVID-19. The table came from immunoSEQ multiplex PCR; TCRdb's copy has only in-frame clones and leaves some out. Seen here are about 210,000 clones, about four fifths observed once, and the top ten hold 7% to 10%. Material: peripheral blood. The receptor set was obtained from a woman between 50 and 59 years old with acute or convalescent COVID-19.

The chain joins TRBV7-2 to TRBJ2-3; 12 positions match TRBD2. The CDR3 sequence is 16 residues long. Germline CDR1 SGHTA, CDR2 FQGNSA. V gave up 4 bases and J gave up 2 bases; unmatched junction bases: 4. The CDR3 DNA reads as TGTGCCAGCAGCTCCGGACTAGCGGGATACACAGATACGCAGTATTTT. Residues: CASSSGLAGYTDTQYF.

The CDR3 DNA reads as TGCAGCGTTGGACAGGGGGTGCAGTATTTT. As protein: CSVGQGVQYF. The chain couples TRBV29-1 to TRBJ2-3; TRBD1 agrees at 9 bases. This CDR3 is 10 amino acids long. Trimming removed 4 bases from V and 11 bases from J; junction bases left unmatched: 1. Germline V lookup: CDR1 SQVTM, CDR2 ANQGSEA.

This rearrangement joins TRBV9 to TRBJ2-3; 8 bases match TRBD2. CDR1 is SGDLS and CDR2 is YYNGEE in the germline V gene. The CDR3 loop spans 16 amino acids. V lost 3 bases, J lost 8 bases, and 14 bases stayed unmatched. The CDR3 sequence is CASSDTGGVIRGTQYF. CDR3 DNA sequence: TGTGCCAGCAGCGACACCGGGGGGGTGATAAGGGGTACGCAGTATTTT.

This clone has just a few counts. The V and J genes are TRBV2 and TRBJ2-5; TRBD2 matches 13 bases. This CDR3 has 16 amino acids. V was clipped by 6 bases and J by 4 bases; unmatched bases: 8. The V gene's germline CDR1 is SNHLY and CDR2 FYNNEI. In DNA, the CDR3 is TGTGCCAGCAGACCCGGACTAGCGGGGGAGGGAGAGACCCAGTACTTC. It yields the protein CASRPGLAGEGETQYF.

The chain carries TRBV6-1 and TRBJ2-3; 11 bases align to TRBD2. The CDR3 loop spans 18 amino acids. The germline V gene has CDR1 MNHNS and CDR2 SASEGT. Trimming cost V 1 base and J 1 base; bases outside gene matches: 7. The CDR3 here is CASSEELAGAYGTDTQYF. DNA of the CDR3: TGTGCCAGCAGTGAAGAACTAGCGGGGGCCTATGGCACAGATACGCAGTATTTT.

This chain uses TRBV5-4 with TRBJ2-5; 7 bases map to TRBD2. The V gene end was trimmed by 3 bases and the J gene end by 4 bases; junction bases not matched to a gene: 6. Germline values: CDR1 SGHNT, CDR2 YYREEE (reference sequence). The CDR3 totals 14 residues. This CDR3 reads CASSSNLAGETQYF. Here the CDR3 DNA reads TGTGCCAGCAGCTCAAACTTAGCGGGAGAGACCCAGTACTTC.

This clone was seen a single time. The chain carries TRBV7-6 and TRBJ2-7, with 7 positions matching TRBD1. Germline CDR1 SGHVS, CDR2 FNYEAQ. The CDR3 spans 15 residues. V dropped 5 bases and J dropped 1; count of bases not matched to a gene: 8. CDR3 bases: TGTGCCAGCAGCCCCAATTCAGGGGGATCCTACGAGCAGTACTTC. Translating it yields CASSPNSGGSYEQYF.

In nucleotides, the CDR3 is TGTGCCACCAGCAGAGAACTACAGGGCGGTGGTGAGTACTTC. Amino acid sequence: CATSRELQGGGEYF. V gene TRBV15 combines with J gene TRBJ2-7, with TRBD1 as a possible D gene (6 bases). This CDR3 is 14 amino acids long. The V end lost 0 bases, the J end lost 11 bases, and 17 bases lay between the germline ends. The germline gives CDR1 LNHNV, CDR2 YYDKDF (reference sequence).

The chain joins TRBV13 to TRBJ1-2, with 9 bases matching TRBD1. Germline loops: CDR1 PRHDT, CDR2 FYEKMQ (reference sequence). This CDR3 has 18 amino acids. The V segment lost 4 bases and the J segment 4 bases; nucleotides outside the gene matches: 16. CDR3 in DNA: TGTGCCAGCAGCTCCACAGGGGGCGACATAAAGGTTGGCTATGGCTACACCTTC. Protein: CASSSTGGDIKVGYGYTF.

The chain employs TRBV29-1 and TRBJ2-3, with TRBD2 matching over 9 bases. Germline V gene sequence: CDR1 SQVTM, CDR2 ANQGSEA. The J segment lost 3 bases and the V segment lost 3 bases, leaving 10 bases of the junction unmatched. The CDR3 covers 16 residues. CDR3 sequence (DNA): TGCAGCGTTGACGCGACTAGCGGAGCCCGAACAGATACGCAGTATTTT. This codes for CSVDATSGARTDTQYF.

This chain joins TRBV19 and TRBJ1-1; D gene unclear. The CDR3 runs to 15 residues. Germline V gene sequence: CDR1 LNHDA, CDR2 SQIVND (reference sequence). The ends were cut back, 5 bases at V and 1 base at J, with 14 bases in the middle. The CDR3, as DNA: TGTGCCAGTAGTGTTCGTTGGGAGGGGAACACTGAAGCTTTCTTT. Protein sequence: CASSVRWEGNTEAFF.

The count of this clone is one. The V gene is TRBV7-2, the J gene TRBJ1-2, with 11 positions matching TRBD1. Trimming removed 6 bases from V and 1 base from J; junction bases left unmatched: 4. This CDR3 is built from 15 residues. CDR1 is SGHTA and CDR2 is FQGNSA in the germline V gene. This CDR3 is CASRPGTGGNYGYTF. CDR3 in DNA: TGTGCCAGCAGACCCGGGACAGGGGGTAACTATGGCTACACCTTC.

Written as DNA, the CDR3 is TGTGCCAGCAGCGGGGCGGGGTATGGTCAGCCCCAGCATTTT. It codes for CASSGAGYGQPQHF. This chain uses TRBV14 with TRBJ1-5; a possible D gene is TRBD1 (5 bases). Germline V lookup: CDR1 SGHDN, CDR2 FVKESK. The CDR3 loop spans 14 amino acids. The ends were cut back, 5 bases at V and 6 bases at J, with 14 bases in the middle.

This clone was seen a few times. This sequence joins TRBV30 and TRBJ2-2; TRBD1 agrees at 7 bases. CDR3 length equals 18 residues. The V segment lost 3 bases and the J segment 8 bases; nucleotides outside the gene matches: 21. Germline CDR1 and CDR2: GTSNPN and SVGIG (reference sequence). CDR3 nucleotide sequence: TGTGCCTGGAGAGCTCGTCGGGACAGTCTGTCGATGTCTGGGGAGCTGTTTTTT. Encoded protein: CAWRARRDSLSMSGELFF.

V gene TRBV30 combines with J gene TRBJ2-3; the match to TRBD2 covers 8 bases. Germline V gene data show CDR1 as GTSNPN and CDR2 as SVGIG (reference sequence). This CDR3 has 16 amino acids. Trimming took 1 base from V and 2 from J; bases not matched to a gene: 8. DNA of the CDR3: TGTGCCTGGAGTGCCGTCTCGGGAGGGTTCACAGATACGCAGTATTTT. Encoded protein: CAWSAVSGGFTDTQYF.

This chain uses TRBV9 with TRBJ1-5; a weak D match, TRBD1 (6 bases). The CDR3 is 15 residues long. Germline V lookup: CDR1 SGDLS, CDR2 YYNGEE. Deletions cut 3 bases from V and 3 bases from J, with 13 bases between. The CDR3 spells CASSGGGGNNQPQHF. The CDR3 bases are TGTGCCAGCAGCGGAGGGGGGGGAAACAATCAGCCCCAGCATTTT.

CDR3 bases: TGTGCCACCAGTGACTTCAGGTCTGGAAACACCATATATTTT. Its translation: CATSDFRSGNTIYF. This rearrangement joins TRBV24-1 to TRBJ1-3; D remains ambiguous. The CDR3 runs to 14 residues. V lost 4 bases and J 1 base, leaving 7 bases between the germline ends. CDR1 is KGHDR, CDR2 SFDVKD, per germline.

The chain recombines TRBV18 with TRBJ2-3; 7 bases fit TRBD1. Germline assignment: CDR1 KGHSH and CDR2 LQKENI. The CDR3 consists of 16 residues. V shed 1 base and J 2 bases; nucleotides not matched to a gene: 6. The CDR3 region is CASSPQGATTTDTQYF. CDR3 bases: TGTGCCAGCTCACCACAGGGGGCGACTACCACAGATACGCAGTATTTT.

This clone has a handful of counts. The chain uses TRBV29-1 and TRBJ2-2; 7 bases match TRBD2. Trimming cost V 2 bases and J 7 bases; bases outside gene matches: 10. CDR1 and CDR2 (germline): SQVTM, ANQGSEA. CDR3 length equals 15 residues. In nucleotides, the CDR3 is TGCAGCGTTGAAACCGGGATAGGGAGGGGCGGGGAGCTGTTTTTT. It translates to CSVETGIGRGGELFF.

The rearrangement uses TRBV5-5 and TRBJ1-2, with D tentatively TRBD1 (5 bases). Germline V gives CDR1 SGHKS, CDR2 YYEKEE (reference sequence). V shed 1 base and J shed 5 bases, with 12 bases lying between them. This CDR3 spans 14 amino acids. Here the CDR3 reads CASSLPGGAYGYTF. The CDR3 nucleotides read TGTGCCAGCAGCTTGCCTGGAGGGGCGTATGGCTACACCTTC.

The chain combines TRBV15 with TRBJ2-7, with 7 bases fitting TRBD1. J was trimmed by 1 base and V by 0 bases; bases with no gene match: 3. Germline CDR1 LNHNV, CDR2 YYDKDF (reference sequence). CDR3 length: 15 residues. CDR3 nucleotides: TGTGCCACCAGCAGAGATAGGGACAGATCCTACGAGCAGTACTTC. Amino acid sequence: CATSRDRDRSYEQYF.

The chain recombines TRBV10-3 with TRBJ2-3, with D possibly TRBD1 on 6 matching bases. The CDR3 has 16 amino acids. CDR1 is ENHRY, CDR2 SYGVKD, per germline. Trimming stripped 2 bases from V and 4 bases from J, with 16 bases between. This CDR3 reads CAISERNREMADTQYF. Written as DNA, the CDR3 is TGTGCCATCAGTGAGCGGAACAGGGAGATGGCAGATACGCAGTATTTT.

This rearrangement joins TRBV2 to TRBJ2-5; 8 positions agree with TRBD1. The CDR3 loop spans 13 amino acids. V trimming: 7 bases; J trimming: 5 bases; junction bases outside the gene matches: 6. From germline, CDR1 is SNHLY and CDR2 FYNNEI. In DNA form, the CDR3 reads TGTGCCAGCAAAGGACAGGGTTCGGAGACCCAGTACTTC. Encoded protein: CASKGQGSETQYF. The full variable domain, in which reference TRBV2 and TRBJ2-5 provide the parts outside the CDR3, is EPEVTQTPSHQVTQMGQEVILRCVPISNHLYFYWYRQILGQKVEFLVSFYNNEISEKSEIFDDQFSVERPDGSNFTLKIRSTKLEDSAMYFCASKGQGSETQYFGPGTRLLVL.

The chain couples TRBV10-3 to TRBJ2-3; tentative D call: TRBD1 (6 bases). The ends were cut back, 0 bases at V and 5 bases at J, with 18 bases in the middle. The germline gives CDR1 ENHRY, CDR2 SYGVKD. This CDR3 region has 17 residues. The CDR3 sequence is CAISESTAGAGEDTQYF. CDR3 in DNA: TGTGCCATCAGTGAGTCGACGGCAGGGGCAGGGGAAGATACGCAGTATTTT.

This chain joins TRBV2 and TRBJ2-4, with a tentative D call TRBD2 (6 bases). The CDR3 is made up of 13 amino acids. Germline V gives CDR1 SNHLY, CDR2 FYNNEI. Trimming shortened V by 6 bases and J by 13 bases, and 19 bases separated the two germline ends. CDR3 loop: CASRPSRGGGQYF. The CDR3 DNA follows: TGTGCCAGCAGACCCTCTCGGGGAGGCGGACAGTACTTC.

V and J are TRBV7-2 and TRBJ2-7, with 7 bases lining up with TRBD2. The CDR3 has 15 residues. Unmatched junction bases numbered 10, after V lost 5 bases and J lost 3 bases. Germline CDR1 reads SGHTA; CDR2 reads FQGNSA. The CDR3 reads CASSPGSGGSYEQYF. CDR3 in DNA: TGTGCCAGCAGCCCGGGTTCTGGCGGGAGCTACGAGCAGTACTTC.

The chain employs TRBV6-5 and TRBJ1-5, with 7 bases that match TRBD1. Unmatched junction bases numbered 4, after V lost 7 bases and J lost 4 bases. The length of the CDR3 is 13 residues. CDR1 is MNHEY, CDR2 SVGAGI, per germline. The CDR3 sequence: CASNPGGNQPQHF. DNA for the CDR3: TGTGCCAGCAACCCAGGGGGAAATCAGCCCCAGCATTTT.

This clone was seen once. V and J are TRBV6-5 and TRBJ1-2, with TRBD1 as a possible D gene (6 bases). With 8 bases removed from V and 8 bases from J, the gap between germline ends came to 18 bases. The CDR3 is 13 residues long. Germline V gives CDR1 MNHEY, CDR2 SVGAGI. Written as DNA, the CDR3 is TGTGCCAGCGGACAGAATAGTTGGCTCGGCTACACCTTC. This sequence encodes CASGQNSWLGYTF.

The rearrangement uses TRBV9 and TRBJ1-6; no clear D gene. This CDR3 comprises 16 residues. CDR1 is SGDLS and CDR2 is YYNGEE in the germline V gene. Trimming left V 4 bases short and J 4 bases short, with 15 bases between. The CDR3 DNA sequence: TGTGCCAGCAGCTTAAGGGAAGGGAGTTATAATTCACCCCTCCACTTT. Its translation: CASSLREGSYNSPLHF. The full variable domain, its missing parts supplied by reference TRBV9 and TRBJ1-6, is DSGVTQTPKHLITATGQRVTLRCSPRSGDLSVYWYQQSLDQGLQFLIQYYNGEERAKGNILERFSAQQFPDLHSELNLSSLELGDSALYFCASSLREGSYNSPLHFGNGTRLTVT.

This clone was detected once. CDR3: CASSWTTSGRAETQYF. The CDR3 DNA is TGTGCCAGCAGCTGGACCACTAGCGGGAGGGCAGAGACCCAGTACTTC. The chain couples TRBV7-2 to TRBJ2-5, with TRBD2 identical over 13 bases. V lost 4 bases and J lost 4; bases outside the gene matches: 6. This CDR3 contains 16 residues. CDR1 is SGHTA and CDR2 is FQGNSA in the germline V gene.

The chain combines TRBV29-1 with TRBJ2-7; perhaps TRBD2 as D (5 bases). The CDR3 runs to 11 residues. V lost 6 bases to trimming and J lost 6 bases, with 12 bases between them. Germline V gene sequence: CDR1 SQVTM, CDR2 ANQGSEA. CDR3 region: CSVRRGLEQYF. As DNA, the CDR3 is TGCAGCGTCCGGCGAGGGCTCGAGCAGTACTTC.